Reported below is one T cell receptor beta chain. Its antigen is unknown. This record belongs to a study of shared clonotypes between healthy human individuals. Sequencing used immunoSEQ multiplex PCR; TCRdb keeps in-frame clones, though not all of them. Counted here are millions of clones, about 92% occurring once; the ten biggest clones make up about 0.39%. Each donor was a Caucasian adult residing in Nashville, Tennessee. Study-level results: All-four-donor shared clonotypes had higher generation probabilities than non-shared clonotypes did. Limitation of the genetic and exposure-history diversity represented came from the few donors.

Germline V lookup: CDR1 SQVTM, CDR2 ANQGSEA. CDR3 size: 12 residues. V was cut by 4 bases and J by 3 bases, with 10 bases left in between. V and J are TRBV29-1 and TRBJ2-7; D not resolved. This clonotype originated in a man between 18 and 29 years old in good health. Some clones in this sample may be carry-over from other donors' samples. Sequenced input: naive CD4+ T cells from PBMCs. Indicated subset: CD45RA+ positively selected. The CDR3 DNA reads TGCAGCGTTGGAACAGCCTTCTACGAGCAGTACTTC. This sequence encodes CSVGTAFYEQYF.